One and the same sample provided the 12 T cell receptor beta chains below, sequenced in a study of beta chain features in type 1 diabetes (dated by TCRdb to the late 2010s). Library preparation was by the immunoSEQ multiplex PCR assay. All of the isolated RNA was reverse transcribed with the High Capacity cDNA Reverse Transcription Kit, so expressed TCRB transcripts were sequenced. The immuneACCESS repertoire file appears here via TCRdb, limited to in-frame rearrangements. These files lack a portion of the clones; in checked studies, under half of the deficit traces to unresolved V genes, and the cause of the others is not known. The sample includes over 100,000 clones, with 40% observed a single time. About 0.07% of the sample is in the top ten clones. Sequenced sample: stem cell memory CD4+ T cells from blood. In light of the paper, this sample's cell subset or site label describes: stem cell-like memory CD4+ T cells. The source of these receptors is a woman aged 18 to 35 in good health.

V and J are TRBV10-3 and TRBJ2-3, with TRBD1 identical over 7 bases. V lost 10 bases, J lost 4 bases, and 14 bases stayed unmatched. This CDR3 spans 15 amino acids. Germline V gene lookup returns CDR1 ENHRY and CDR2 SYGVKD. The CDR3 region has the DNA TGTGCCACCTCCCCCTCGACAGGGCAGGCAGATACGCAGTATTTT. Its translation is CATSPSTGQADTQYF.

The chain uses TRBV29-1 and TRBJ2-5, with D maybe TRBD1 (5 bases). The DNA end is more similar to TRBJ2-7, so the J call may be wrong. CDR1 is SQVTM and CDR2 is ANQGSEA in the germline V gene. The CDR3 length is 14 residues. CDR3 in DNA: TGCAGCGTTGCAAGGGGCAGAAGCTCCTACGAGCAGTACTTC. It encodes CSVARGRSSYEQYF.

This clone has just one count. CDR3: CASSLWSGSNSEQFF. In DNA form, the CDR3 reads TGCGCCAGCAGCTTGTGGTCCGGGAGTAATAGTGAGCAGTTCTTC. The V gene is TRBV5-1, the J gene TRBJ2-1, with TRBD2 as a possible D gene (6 bases). V lost 1 base and J 9 bases, leaving 17 bases between the germline ends. This CDR3 comprises 15 residues. Germline CDR1 is SGHRS and CDR2 is YFSETQ.

This clone occurred a few times. CDR3 sequence reads: CASSLSGIQETQYF. CDR3 nucleotide sequence: TGTGCCAGCAGTTTGTCAGGGATCCAAGAGACCCAGTACTTC. The rearrangement uses TRBV28 and TRBJ2-5, with D perhaps matching TRBD1 (5 bases). V was pared by 3 bases and J by 1 base, with 9 bases between. In germline, CDR1 is MDHEN, CDR2 SYDVKM. This CDR3 region has 14 residues.

V is TRBV7-9 and J is TRBJ1-2, with TRBD1 matching 7 bases. Germline V gene data show CDR1 as SEHNR and CDR2 as FQNEAQ (reference sequence). V was pared by 3 bases and J by 4 bases, with 5 bases of the junction left unmatched. CDR3 length: 14 amino acids. The CDR3 sequence: CASSFTGVGYGYTF. The CDR3 region has the DNA TGTGCCAGCAGCTTTACAGGGGTGGGCTATGGCTACACCTTC.

The chain employs TRBV7-3 and TRBJ1-1; D is unclear. CDR3 length: 12 residues. Germline CDR1 reads SGHTA; CDR2 reads FQGTGA. Trimming removed 2 bases from V and 5 bases from J, with 6 bases in between. This CDR3 reads CASSLFSTEAFF. The CDR3, as DNA: TGTGCCAGCAGCTTATTTTCGACTGAAGCTTTCTTT.

The sample holds a few counts of this clone. The rearrangement links TRBV9 to TRBJ1-2; D not resolved. V was pared by 0 bases and J by 3 bases, with 12 bases between. CDR3 length: 15 amino acids. Germline loops: CDR1 SGDLS, CDR2 YYNGEE. CDR3 residues: CASSVAPRGDYGYTF. The CDR3 DNA reads TGTGCCAGCAGCGTAGCGCCTCGGGGTGACTATGGCTACACCTTC.

J is TRBJ2-3 and V is TRBV4-1, with a possible D match to TRBD2 (6 bases). The germline CDR1 and CDR2 sequences are MGHRA and YSYEKL. This CDR3 has 17 residues. The V end was cut by 0 bases, the J end by 3 bases, with 16 bases between. The CDR3 DNA sequence: TGCGCCAGCAGCCAAGATTGGGGGACTGGGCTAACAGATACGCAGTATTTT. Encoded protein: CASSQDWGTGLTDTQYF.

The chain carries TRBV27 and TRBJ1-1; D perhaps matches TRBD1 (6 bases). The CDR3 is 13 residues long. From germline, CDR1 is MNHEY and CDR2 SMNVEV (reference sequence). Trimming removed 6 bases at V and 12 bases at J, with 20 bases between. The CDR3 DNA sequence: TGTGCCAGCAGCCGAACCCTGGGGGGGCCGACTTTCTTT. Translating it yields CASSRTLGGPTFF.

This clone has a handful of counts. This chain links TRBV5-1 with TRBJ2-1; 7 bases line up with TRBD1. This CDR3 is built from 15 residues. Germline assignment: CDR1 SGHRS and CDR2 YFSETQ. V was pared by 0 bases and J by 7 bases, with 7 bases of the junction left unmatched. CDR3 in DNA: TGCGCCAGCAGCTTGGTAGTGACAGGGACGAATGAGCAGTTCTTC. It translates to CASSLVVTGTNEQFF.

This clone was detected a few times. This sequence joins TRBV7-9 and TRBJ2-1; a possible D gene is TRBD2 (5 bases). Germline V gene lookup returns CDR1 SEHNR and CDR2 FQNEAQ (reference sequence). This CDR3 has 14 residues. V lost 3 bases, J lost 8 bases, and 14 bases lay in between. CDR3 residues: CASSFDGSGDEQFF. In DNA form, the CDR3 reads TGTGCCAGCAGCTTCGATGGGAGCGGCGATGAGCAGTTCTTC. Based on the CDR3 plus reference TRBV7-9 and TRBJ2-1, the full variable domain is DTGVSQNPRHKITKRGQNVTFRCDPISEHNRLYWYRQTLGQGPEFLTYFQNEAQLEKSRLLSDRFSAERPKGSFSTLEIQRTEQGDSAMYLCASSFDGSGDEQFFGPGTRLTVL.

V and J are TRBV6-5 and TRBJ2-5; 8 nucleotides match TRBD2. The V and J ends lost 6 bases and 5 bases, in that order; junction bases with no gene match: 5. Germline loops: CDR1 MNHEY, CDR2 SVGAGI. The CDR3 sequence is 13 residues long. The DNA for the CDR3 is TGTGCCAGCAGGACTAGCGAGGCGGAGACCCAGTACTTC. This gives the protein CASRTSEAETQYF.